This T cell receptor beta chain came from a study of T cells in Graves' hyperthyroidism and ophthalmopathy. Study-level findings and limits: Blood also contained most expanded thyroid clonotypes above 0.001. Ophthalmopathy, as predicted by the model, came a median 6.5 months after the prediction.

CDR3 length: 15 residues. V trimming: 5 bases; J trimming: 2 bases; junction bases outside the gene matches: 6. Germline CDR1 is SGHTA and CDR2 is FQGTGA. RNA transcripts were the template for amplifying TCR beta CDR3 regions. First-round RT-PCR of the TCR CDR3 relied on the HTBI primer set. TCRdb reprocessed the multiplex PCR reads with MiXCR, giving one entry per CDR3 protein. The profile shows roughly 740,000 distinct CDR3 sequences, less than 20% of them singletons. About this clonotype: Its specificity is unknown.

Uncontrolled infection, other autoimmune disease, pregnancy or lactation excluded patients. Diagnoses were made from clinical symptoms, serum measures (thyroxine and TRAb), thyroid ultrasound and orbital computed tomography. The receptor was derived from a man aged 18 to 29 with Graves' hyperthyroidism. The chain uses TRBV7-3 and TRBJ2-5, with 9 nucleotides matching TRBD2. The sequenced material came from blood. CDR3 DNA: TGTGCCAGCAGCGTCCTGGGACTAGCTCAAGAGACCCAGTACTTC. Amino acids: CASSVLGLAQETQYF.